This T cell receptor (beta chain) was retrieved from a study of graft-versus-host responses after intestinal transplantation. Study at large: Transplants given to recipients were multivisceral, liver-intestinal, or isolated intestinal. For approximately three years after anti-thymocyte globulin induction, all recipients took tacrolimus and steroids. Study outcomes and limitations: Marrow from the recipient contained GvH clones, some of which had appeared first in ileum or blood. Patients with graft-donor T cell macrochimerism had high graft-versus-host to host-versus-graft clonal ratios in allografts.

As regards this clone: No antigen is known for it.

The CDR3 sequence is 15 residues long. Unmatched junction bases numbered 4, after V lost 2 bases and J lost 1 base. Repertoires were generated with immunoSEQ multiplex PCR, while TCRdb's copy carries only in-frame clones and drops some. The table has approximately 28,000 clones, roughly nine tenths seen once. The input for sequencing was PBMCs, taken about 420 days after intestinal transplantation. The chain employs TRBV6-7 and TRBJ1-1, with 7 bases identical to TRBD1. TRBV6-7 is an ORF, and what it does is uncertain. This receptor was identified in a human patient who received an intestinal transplant, so some T cells may come from the graft donor. CDR3 nucleotide sequence: TGTGCCAGCAGTTACGACAGGGCAACGAACACTGAAGCTTTCTTT. Amino acids: CASSYDRATNTEAFF.